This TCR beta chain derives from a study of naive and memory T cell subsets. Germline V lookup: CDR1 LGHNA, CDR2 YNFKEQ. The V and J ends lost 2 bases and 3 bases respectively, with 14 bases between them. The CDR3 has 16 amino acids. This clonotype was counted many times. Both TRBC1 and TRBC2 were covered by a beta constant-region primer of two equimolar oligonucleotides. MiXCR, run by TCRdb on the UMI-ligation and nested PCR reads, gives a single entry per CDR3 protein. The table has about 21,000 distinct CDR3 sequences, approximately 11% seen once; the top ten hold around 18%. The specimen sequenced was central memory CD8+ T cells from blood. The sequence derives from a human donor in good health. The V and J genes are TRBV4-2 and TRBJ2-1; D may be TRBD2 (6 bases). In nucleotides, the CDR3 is TGTGCCAGCAGCCAAAATCCGGGAGACGGCTACAATGAGCAGTTCTTC. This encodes CASSQNPGDGYNEQFF.